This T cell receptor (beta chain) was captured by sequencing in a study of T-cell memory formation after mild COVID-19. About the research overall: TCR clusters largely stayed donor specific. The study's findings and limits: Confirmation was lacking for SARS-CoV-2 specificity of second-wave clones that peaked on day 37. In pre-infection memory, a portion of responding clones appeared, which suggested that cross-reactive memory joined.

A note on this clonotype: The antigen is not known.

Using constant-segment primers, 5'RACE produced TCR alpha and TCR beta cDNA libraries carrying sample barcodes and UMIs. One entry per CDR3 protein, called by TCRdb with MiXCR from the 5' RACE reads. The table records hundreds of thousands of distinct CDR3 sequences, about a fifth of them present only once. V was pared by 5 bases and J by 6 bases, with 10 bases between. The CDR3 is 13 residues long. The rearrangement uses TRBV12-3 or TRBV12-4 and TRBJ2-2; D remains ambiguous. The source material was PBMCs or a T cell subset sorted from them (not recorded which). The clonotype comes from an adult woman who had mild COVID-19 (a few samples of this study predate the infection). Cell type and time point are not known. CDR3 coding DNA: TGTGCCAGCAGTCCGAACGCAGCCGGGGAGCTGTTTTTT. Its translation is CASSPNAAGELFF.